This T cell receptor (beta chain) was identified during a study of beta chain features in type 1 diabetes. Purity (above 98%) was reached by all sorted populations. CDR3 size: 12 residues. Trimming left V 4 bases short and J 2 bases short, with 9 bases between. Germline-derived CDR1 and CDR2 are SQVTM and ANQGSEA. Since all of the isolated RNA was reverse transcribed, expressed TCRB transcripts were what got sequenced. Clones were read by immunoSEQ multiplex PCR, and TCRdb kept only the in-frame ones, dropping some. The sample lists around 450,000 clones, 10% to 12% occurring once. This clone was seen only a few times.

The gene calls are TRBV29-1 and TRBJ2-7; unclear D gene. The receptor was isolated from a woman aged 18-29 years in good health. Sequencing used naive CD4+ T cells from blood. CDR3 loop: CSVGSGTYEQYF. CDR3 DNA sequence: TGCAGCGTTGGTTCGGGCACCTACGAGCAGTACTTC.